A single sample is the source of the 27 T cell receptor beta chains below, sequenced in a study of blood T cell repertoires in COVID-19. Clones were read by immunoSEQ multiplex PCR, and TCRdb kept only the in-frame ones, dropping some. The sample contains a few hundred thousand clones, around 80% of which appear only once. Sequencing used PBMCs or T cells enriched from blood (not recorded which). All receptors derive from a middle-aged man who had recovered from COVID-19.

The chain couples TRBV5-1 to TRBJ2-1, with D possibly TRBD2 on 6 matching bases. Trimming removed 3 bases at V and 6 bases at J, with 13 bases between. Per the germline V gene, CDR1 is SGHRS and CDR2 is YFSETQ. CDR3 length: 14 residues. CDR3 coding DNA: TGCGCCAGCAGCTATAGGACTACCCTCAATGAGCAGTTCTTC. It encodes CASSYRTTLNEQFF.

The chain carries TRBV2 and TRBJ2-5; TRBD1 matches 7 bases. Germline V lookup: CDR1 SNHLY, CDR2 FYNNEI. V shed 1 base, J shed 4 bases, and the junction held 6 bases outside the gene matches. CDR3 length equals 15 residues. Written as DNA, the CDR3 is TGTGCCAGCAGTGAAGGCCCGACAGGGCTAGAGACCCAGTACTTC. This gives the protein CASSEGPTGLETQYF. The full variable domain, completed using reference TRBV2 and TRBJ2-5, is EPEVTQTPSHQVTQMGQEVILRCVPISNHLYFYWYRQILGQKVEFLVSFYNNEISEKSEIFDDQFSVERPDGSNFTLKIRSTKLEDSAMYFCASSEGPTGLETQYFGPGTRLLVL.

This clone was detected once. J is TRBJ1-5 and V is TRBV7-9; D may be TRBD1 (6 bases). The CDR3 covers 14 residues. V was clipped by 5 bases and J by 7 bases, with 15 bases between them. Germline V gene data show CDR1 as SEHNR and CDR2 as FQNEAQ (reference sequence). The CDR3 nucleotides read TGTGCCAGCAGCCTCACAGGGAGCAGCCAGCCCCAGCATTTT. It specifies CASSLTGSSQPQHF.

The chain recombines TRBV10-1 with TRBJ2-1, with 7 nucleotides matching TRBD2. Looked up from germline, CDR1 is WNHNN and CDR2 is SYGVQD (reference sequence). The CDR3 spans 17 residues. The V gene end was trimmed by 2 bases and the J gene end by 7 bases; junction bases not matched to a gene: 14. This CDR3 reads CASSEGGVGSGLNEQFF. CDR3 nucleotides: TGCGCCAGCAGTGAGGGGGGGGTCGGGAGTGGCCTTAATGAGCAGTTCTTC.

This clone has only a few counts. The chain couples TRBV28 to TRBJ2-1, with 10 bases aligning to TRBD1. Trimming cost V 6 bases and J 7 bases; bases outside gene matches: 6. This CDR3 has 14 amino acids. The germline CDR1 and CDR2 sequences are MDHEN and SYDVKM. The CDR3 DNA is TGTGCCAGCAGAACCCCGGGACAGGGGAATGAGCAGTTCTTC. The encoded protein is CASRTPGQGNEQFF.

This CDR3 is CASSVRDRESPLHF. The CDR3 DNA reads as TGTGCCAGCAGCGTCCGGGACAGGGAATCACCCCTCCACTTT. This rearrangement joins TRBV9 to TRBJ1-6; 9 bases fit TRBD1. V was clipped by 2 bases and J by 10 bases; unmatched bases: 4. The CDR3 loop spans 14 amino acids. The V gene's germline CDR1 is SGDLS and CDR2 YYNGEE. Complete variable domain (other parts from reference TRBV9 and TRBJ1-6): DSGVTQTPKHLITATGQRVTLRCSPRSGDLSVYWYQQSLDQGLQFLIQYYNGEERAKGNILERFSAQQFPDLHSELNLSSLELGDSALYFCASSVRDRESPLHFGNGTRLTVT.

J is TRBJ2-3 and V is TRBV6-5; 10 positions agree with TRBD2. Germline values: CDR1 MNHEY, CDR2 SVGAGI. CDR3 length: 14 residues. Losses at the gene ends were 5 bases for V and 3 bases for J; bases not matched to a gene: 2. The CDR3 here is CASSLAGETDTQYF. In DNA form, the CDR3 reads TGTGCCAGCAGTCTAGCGGGGGAGACAGATACGCAGTATTTT.

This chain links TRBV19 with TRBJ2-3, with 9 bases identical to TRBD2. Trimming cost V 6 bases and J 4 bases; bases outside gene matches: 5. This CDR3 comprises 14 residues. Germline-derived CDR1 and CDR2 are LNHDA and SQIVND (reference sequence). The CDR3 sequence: CASRSAGGPDTQYF. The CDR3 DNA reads TGTGCCAGTAGGTCGGCGGGGGGGCCAGATACGCAGTATTTT.

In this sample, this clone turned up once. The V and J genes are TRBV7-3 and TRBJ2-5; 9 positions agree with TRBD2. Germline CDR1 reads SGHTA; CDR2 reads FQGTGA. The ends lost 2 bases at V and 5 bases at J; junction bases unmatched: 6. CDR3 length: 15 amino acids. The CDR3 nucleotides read TGTGCCAGCAGCTTAGGAGCGGGGGGCTGGGAGACCCAGTACTTC. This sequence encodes CASSLGAGGWETQYF.

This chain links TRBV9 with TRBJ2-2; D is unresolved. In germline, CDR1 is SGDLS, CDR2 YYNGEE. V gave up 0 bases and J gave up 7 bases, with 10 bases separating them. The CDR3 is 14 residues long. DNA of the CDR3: TGTGCCAGCAGCGTAGAGCCGGTCGGCGGGGAGCTGTTTTTT. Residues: CASSVEPVGGELFF.

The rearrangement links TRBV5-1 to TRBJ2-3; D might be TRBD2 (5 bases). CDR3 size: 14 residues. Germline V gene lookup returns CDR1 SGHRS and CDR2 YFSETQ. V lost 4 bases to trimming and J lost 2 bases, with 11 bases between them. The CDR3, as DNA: TGCGCCAGCAGCCCGGGCGGGCCCACAGATACGCAGTATTTT. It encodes CASSPGGPTDTQYF.

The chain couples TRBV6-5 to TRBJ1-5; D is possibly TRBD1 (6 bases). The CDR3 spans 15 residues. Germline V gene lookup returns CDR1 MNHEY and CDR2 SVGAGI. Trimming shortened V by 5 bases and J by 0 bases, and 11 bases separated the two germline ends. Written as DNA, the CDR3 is TGTGCCAGCAGTCTCCGGGACAATAGCAATCAGCCCCAGCATTTT. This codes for CASSLRDNSNQPQHF.

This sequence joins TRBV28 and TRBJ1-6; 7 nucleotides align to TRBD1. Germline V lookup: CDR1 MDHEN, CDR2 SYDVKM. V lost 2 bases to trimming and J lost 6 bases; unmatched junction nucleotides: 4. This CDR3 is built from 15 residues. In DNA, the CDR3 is TGTGCCAGCAGTTTAGACGGGACAGCTAATTCACCCCTCCACTTT. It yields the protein CASSLDGTANSPLHF.

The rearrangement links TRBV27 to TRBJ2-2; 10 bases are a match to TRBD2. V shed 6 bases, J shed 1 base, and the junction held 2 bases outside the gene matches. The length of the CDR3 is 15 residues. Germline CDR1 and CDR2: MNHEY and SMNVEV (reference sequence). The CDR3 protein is CASRGLAENTGELFF. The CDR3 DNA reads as TGTGCCAGCAGAGGACTAGCGGAGAACACCGGGGAGCTGTTTTTT.

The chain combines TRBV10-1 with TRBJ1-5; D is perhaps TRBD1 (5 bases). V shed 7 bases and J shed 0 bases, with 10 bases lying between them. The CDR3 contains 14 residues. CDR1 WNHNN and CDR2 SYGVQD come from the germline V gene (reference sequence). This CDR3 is CASTDRDSNQPQHF. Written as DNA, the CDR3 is TGCGCCAGCACCGACAGAGATAGCAATCAGCCCCAGCATTTT.

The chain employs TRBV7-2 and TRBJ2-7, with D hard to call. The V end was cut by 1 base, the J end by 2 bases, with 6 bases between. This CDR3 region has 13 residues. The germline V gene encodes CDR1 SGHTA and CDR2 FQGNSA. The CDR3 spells CASSLVGAYEQYF. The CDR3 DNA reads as TGTGCCAGCAGCTTAGTCGGAGCCTACGAGCAGTACTTC.

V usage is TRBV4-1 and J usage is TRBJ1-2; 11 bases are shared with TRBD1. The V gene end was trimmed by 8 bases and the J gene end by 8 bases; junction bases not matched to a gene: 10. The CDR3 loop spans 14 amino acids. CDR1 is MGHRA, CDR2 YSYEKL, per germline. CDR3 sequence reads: CASHSNRDRGGYTF. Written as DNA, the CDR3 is TGCGCCAGCCACTCCAACCGGGACAGGGGGGGCTACACCTTC.

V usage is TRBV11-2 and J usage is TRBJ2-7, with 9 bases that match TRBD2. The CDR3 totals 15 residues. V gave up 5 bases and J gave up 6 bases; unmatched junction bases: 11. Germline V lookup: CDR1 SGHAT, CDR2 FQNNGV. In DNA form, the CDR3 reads TGTGCCAGCAGCCTCGAGCGGGGGGACGGGCCCGAGCAGTACTTC. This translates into CASSLERGDGPEQYF.

CDR3 nucleotide sequence: TGTGTCGGCGGGCCCCCCCGCAGGACCAAAAACATTCAGTACTTC. Translated, it gives CVGGPPRRTKNIQYF. The chain joins TRBV14 to TRBJ2-4, with D maybe TRBD2 (5 bases). Looked up from germline, CDR1 is SGHDN and CDR2 is FVKESK. This CDR3 is built from 15 residues.

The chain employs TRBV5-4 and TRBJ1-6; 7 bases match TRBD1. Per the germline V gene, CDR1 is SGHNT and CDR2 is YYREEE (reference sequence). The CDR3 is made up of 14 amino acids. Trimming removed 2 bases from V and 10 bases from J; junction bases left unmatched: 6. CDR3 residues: CASSLTGVNSPLHF. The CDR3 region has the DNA TGTGCCAGCAGCTTAACAGGGGTGAACTCACCCCTCCACTTT.

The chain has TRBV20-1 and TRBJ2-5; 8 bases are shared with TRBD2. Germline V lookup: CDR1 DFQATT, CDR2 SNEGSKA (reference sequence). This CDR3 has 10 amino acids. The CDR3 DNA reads TGCAGCGGGGGGGAAGAGACCCAGTACTTC. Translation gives CSGGEETQYF.

The CDR3 coding sequence is TGCAGTGCTAGTCCGACAGCGTACAATGAGCAGTTCTTC. It translates to CSASPTAYNEQFF. The chain links TRBV20-1 to TRBJ2-1; a weak D match, TRBD1 (5 bases). This CDR3 contains 13 residues. V was shortened by 3 bases and J by 4 bases, with 10 bases between the two germline ends. The germline V gene has CDR1 DFQATT and CDR2 SNEGSKA (reference sequence).

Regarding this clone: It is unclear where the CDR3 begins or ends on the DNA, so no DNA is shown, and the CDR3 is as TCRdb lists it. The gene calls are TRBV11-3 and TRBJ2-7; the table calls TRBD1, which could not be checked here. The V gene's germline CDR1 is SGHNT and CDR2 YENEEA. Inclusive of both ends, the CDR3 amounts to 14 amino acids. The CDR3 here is CASSTSGQSSEQYF.

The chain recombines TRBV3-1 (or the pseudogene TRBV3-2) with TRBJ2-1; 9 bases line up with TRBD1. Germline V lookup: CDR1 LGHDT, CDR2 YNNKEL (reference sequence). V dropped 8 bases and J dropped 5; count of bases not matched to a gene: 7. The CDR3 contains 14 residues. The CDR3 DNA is TGTGCCAGCCGAGGGGGACAGGGTAACAATGAGCAGTTCTTC. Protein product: CASRGGQGNNEQFF.

The CDR3, as DNA: TGTGCCAGCAGCCCGAGGGCAGGTTACTATGGCTACACCTTC. It codes for CASSPRAGYYGYTF. The rearrangement uses TRBV7-3 and TRBJ1-2; D is uncertain. Germline V gene sequence: CDR1 SGHTA, CDR2 FQGTGA. The CDR3 is made up of 14 amino acids. V lost 5 bases, J lost 3 bases, and 13 bases lay in between.

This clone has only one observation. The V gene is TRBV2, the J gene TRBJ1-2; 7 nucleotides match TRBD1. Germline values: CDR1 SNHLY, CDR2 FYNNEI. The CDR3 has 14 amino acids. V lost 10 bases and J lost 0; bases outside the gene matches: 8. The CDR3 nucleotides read TGTGCCACCGAGGGGGCAGCGGCTAACTATGGCTACACCTTC. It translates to CATEGAAANYGYTF.

CDR3 bases: TGTGCCAGCACCGGGACTAACAATTCACCCCTCCACTTT. Protein sequence: CASTGTNNSPLHF. The genes are TRBV6-5 and TRBJ1-6, with a possible D match to TRBD1 (5 bases). Germline CDR1 is MNHEY and CDR2 is SVGAGI. Trimming took 7 bases from V and 7 from J, leaving 11 bases between them. This CDR3 is built from 13 residues.